The 21 T cell receptor beta chains below all came from one sample that was sequenced in a study of blood T cell repertoires in COVID-19. Repertoires were generated with immunoSEQ multiplex PCR, while TCRdb's copy carries only in-frame clones and drops some. The top ten hold over 2% of the sample, which has just over 250,000 clones, approximately 87% seen once. Sequencing input: peripheral blood. These TCRs come from a woman aged 45-65 years with acute or convalescent COVID-19.

In DNA form, the CDR3 reads TGTGCCATCAGTGAGAGCGGCTTCAGCTCCTACAATGAGCAGTTCTTC. Translating it yields CAISESGFSSYNEQFF. This sequence joins TRBV10-3 and TRBJ2-1; the D gene is possibly TRBD2 (5 bases). Per germline, CDR1 ENHRY and CDR2 SYGVKD. With 2 bases removed from V and 0 bases from J, the gap between germline ends came to 11 bases. The CDR3 sequence is 16 residues long.

CDR3 loop: CASSHDRAMNTEAFF. In DNA form, the CDR3 reads TGTGCCAGCAGCCACGACAGGGCGATGAACACTGAAGCTTTCTTT. The rearrangement joins TRBV6-5 to TRBJ1-1, with 7 bases lining up with TRBD1. Germline trimming cut 6 bases from V and 0 bases from J; bases unmatched to any gene: 7. The germline CDR1 and CDR2 sequences are MNHEY and SVGAGI. This CDR3 region has 15 residues.

The chain couples TRBV20-1 to TRBJ2-3; D not certain. Germline V CDR1 and CDR2: DFQATT, SNEGSKA (reference sequence). V was shortened by 6 bases and J by 6 bases, with 10 bases between the two germline ends. This CDR3 comprises 11 residues. The DNA for the CDR3 is TGCAGTGCCGCAACGCGGGATACGCAGTATTTT. This sequence encodes CSAATRDTQYF.

The chain is built from TRBV4-3 and TRBJ2-1; TRBD2 agrees at 13 bases. The CDR3 length is 21 residues. Trimming took 3 bases from V and 0 from J; bases not matched to a gene: 14. Germline values: CDR1 LGHNA, CDR2 YSLEER. The DNA for the CDR3 is TGCGCCAGCAGCCAGCCGGGACTAGCGGGACTTTTAAGCCGCTCCTACAATGAGCAGTTCTTC. This encodes CASSQPGLAGLLSRSYNEQFF.

The V and J genes are TRBV5-4 and TRBJ2-7, with 11 positions matching TRBD1. Germline V gene lookup returns CDR1 SGHNT and CDR2 YYREEE (reference sequence). The CDR3 has 15 residues. Unmatched junction bases numbered 3, after V lost 4 bases and J lost 0 bases. CDR3 region: CASSKGQGGSYEQYF. CDR3 bases: TGTGCCAGCAGCAAGGGACAGGGGGGCTCCTACGAGCAGTACTTC.

V gene TRBV5-1 combines with J gene TRBJ2-3, with 8 nucleotides matching TRBD1. Germline CDR1 is SGHRS and CDR2 is YFSETQ. Germline trimming cut 6 bases from V and 4 bases from J; bases unmatched to any gene: 13. This CDR3 spans 16 amino acids. As DNA, the CDR3 is TGCGCCAGCAAACCGGCCCAGGGGGCGCGGGCAGATACGCAGTATTTT. Translating gives CASKPAQGARADTQYF.

The V gene is TRBV28, the J gene TRBJ1-4; D unresolved. CDR3 size: 14 residues. Looked up from germline, CDR1 is MDHEN and CDR2 is SYDVKM. The V end lost 2 bases, the J end lost 8 bases, and 12 bases lay between the germline ends. CDR3 nucleotides: TGTGCCAGCAGTTTACTCCTACCCGCGGAAAAACTGTTTTTT. It encodes CASSLLLPAEKLFF.

This clone has a handful of counts. V usage is TRBV7-2 and J usage is TRBJ2-4; D is ambiguous. The CDR3 extends over 16 amino acids. Trimming pared 1 base from V and 0 bases from J, leaving 10 bases between. Germline V gives CDR1 SGHTA, CDR2 FQGNSA. The CDR3 protein is CASSLGGVLAKNIQYF. The CDR3 coding sequence is TGTGCCAGCAGCTTAGGTGGAGTTCTAGCCAAAAACATTCAGTACTTC.

V usage is TRBV7-2 and J usage is TRBJ1-4; the D gene is possibly TRBD1 (6 bases). CDR3 size: 15 residues. Germline CDR1 SGHTA, CDR2 FQGNSA. The V end was cut by 2 bases, the J end by 4 bases, with 11 bases between. CDR3: CASSLHRADNEKLFF. In nucleotides, the CDR3 is TGTGCCAGCAGCTTACACAGGGCCGATAATGAAAAACTGTTTTTT.

This chain joins TRBV5-5 and TRBJ1-1; no definite D call. The CDR3 runs to 13 residues. Germline loops: CDR1 SGHKS, CDR2 YYEKEE (reference sequence). Trimming took 0 bases from V and 3 from J, leaving 6 bases between them. The CDR3 coding sequence is TGTGCCAGCAGCTTGGCCGAGGACACTGAAGCTTTCTTT. It encodes CASSLAEDTEAFF. Based on the CDR3 plus reference TRBV5-5 and TRBJ1-1, the full variable domain is DAGVTQSPTHLIKTRGQQVTLRCSPISGHKSVSWYQQVLGQGPQFIFQYYEKEERGRGNFPDRFSARQFPNYSSELNVNALLLGDSALYLCASSLAEDTEAFFGQGTRLTVV.

This clone was seen more than once but under ten times. The CDR3: CASSLDGIYEQYF. CDR3 sequence (DNA): TGCGCCAGCAGCTTGGACGGGATCTACGAGCAGTACTTC. V and J are TRBV5-1 and TRBJ2-7; D perhaps matches TRBD2 (5 bases). The CDR3 runs 13 residues. Trimming shortened V by 0 bases and J by 3 bases, and 7 bases separated the two germline ends. CDR1 is SGHRS and CDR2 is YFSETQ in the germline V gene.

The J gene is TRBJ1-2, the V gene TRBV28; 9 bases are shared with TRBD1. V trimming: 3 bases; J trimming: 8 bases; junction bases outside the gene matches: 4. This CDR3 has 13 amino acids. Looked up from germline, CDR1 is MDHEN and CDR2 is SYDVKM. CDR3 loop: CASSFRTGDGYTF. CDR3 DNA: TGTGCCAGCAGTTTCCGGACAGGGGACGGCTACACCTTC.

The J gene is TRBJ1-4, the V gene TRBV29-1, with 8 bases aligning to TRBD1. V shed 6 bases, J shed 6 bases, and the junction held 6 bases outside the gene matches. This CDR3 has 13 residues. The germline V gene has CDR1 SQVTM and CDR2 ANQGSEA. As DNA, the CDR3 is TGCAGCGTCGTCAGGGGGCCGGATGAAAAACTGTTTTTT. It is translated as CSVVRGPDEKLFF.

The count of this clone is one. The V call is TRBV18, the J call TRBJ2-5; D might be TRBD1 (5 bases). The V end lost 6 bases, the J end lost 3 bases, and 17 bases lay between the germline ends. CDR3 length: 15 residues. Germline CDR1 and CDR2: KGHSH and LQKENI. CDR3 loop: CASSPFSRAEETQYF. CDR3 in DNA: TGTGCCAGCTCCCCCTTTTCCAGGGCCGAAGAGACCCAGTACTTC.

This clone was counted between two and nine times. This chain links TRBV10-3 with TRBJ1-1; D may be TRBD1 (5 bases). The V end was cut by 4 bases, the J end by 4 bases, with 16 bases between. Germline assignment: CDR1 ENHRY and CDR2 SYGVKD. This CDR3 region has 15 residues. CDR3 in amino acids: CAISGSGDRGTEAFF. The CDR3 DNA is TGTGCCATCAGTGGTAGCGGAGATAGGGGCACTGAAGCTTTCTTT.

This rearrangement joins TRBV7-9 to TRBJ1-1; 8 bases agree with TRBD1. CDR1 SEHNR and CDR2 FQNEAQ come from the germline V gene (reference sequence). V lost 4 bases to trimming and J lost 2 bases; unmatched junction nucleotides: 6. The CDR3 runs 15 residues. The CDR3 here is CASSSRTGLNTEAFF. DNA of the CDR3: TGTGCCAGCAGCTCAAGGACAGGGTTAAACACTGAAGCTTTCTTT.

J is TRBJ2-7 and V is TRBV24-1; 13 nucleotides match TRBD2. The CDR3 length is 15 residues. J gave up 3 bases and V 2 bases, and 0 bases lay outside the gene matches. Germline V gives CDR1 KGHDR, CDR2 SFDVKD. CDR3 DNA sequence: TGTGCCACCAGTGATTGGACTAGCGGGAGCTACGAGCAGTACTTC. Amino acid sequence: CATSDWTSGSYEQYF.

There are a few counts of this clone. This chain joins TRBV29-1 and TRBJ2-7, with D possibly TRBD1 on 5 matching bases. The CDR3 extends over 14 amino acids. The V gene's germline CDR1 is SQVTM and CDR2 ANQGSEA. V shed 4 bases and J shed 0 bases, with 13 bases lying between them. The CDR3 coding sequence is TGCAGCGTTGGGACACCAGAAATCTCCTACGAGCAGTACTTC. Translating gives CSVGTPEISYEQYF.

V usage is TRBV5-5 and J usage is TRBJ1-6; 8 bases fit TRBD1. Germline values: CDR1 SGHKS, CDR2 YYEKEE (reference sequence). This CDR3 has 14 residues. V gave up 4 bases and J gave up 6 bases; unmatched junction bases: 3. CDR3 in amino acids: CASSPGQANSPLHF. CDR3 DNA: TGTGCCAGCAGCCCGGGACAGGCTAATTCACCCCTCCACTTT.

This clone was recorded once. The J gene is TRBJ1-2, the V gene TRBV19; 9 nucleotides line up with TRBD1. CDR1 and CDR2 from the germline V gene are LNHDA and SQIVND (reference sequence). This CDR3 is built from 16 residues. Germline trimming cut 5 bases from V and 6 bases from J; bases unmatched to any gene: 13. CDR3 nucleotide sequence: TGTGCCAGTAGTTCAACATACAGGGGGCTGCCGCATGGCTACACCTTC. Protein sequence: CASSSTYRGLPHGYTF.

This sequence joins TRBV18 and TRBJ2-1; D perhaps matches TRBD2 (6 bases). Trimming left V 3 bases short and J 1 base short, with 13 bases between. The germline CDR1 and CDR2 sequences are KGHSH and LQKENI. The CDR3 has 16 amino acids. The CDR3 protein is CASSPIHSGSYNEQFF. The CDR3 DNA follows: TGTGCCAGCTCACCGATCCATAGCGGATCCTACAATGAGCAGTTCTTC.